These T cell receptor beta chains were read from a single sample in a study of blood T cell repertoires in COVID-19. Generated by immunoSEQ multiplex PCR, the TCRdb table keeps only in-frame clones and is missing some. The sample records about 310,000 clones, around 86% being singletons. The sequenced sample was peripheral blood. These receptors all stem from a man aged 50-59 years with active or convalescent COVID-19. Both conserved end residues are part of each CDR3. D genes are given only for firm matches. Rows give clone size only sometimes, using once, few, many, or a class for an expanded clone.

V gene,clone size,D gene,J gene,CDR3 protein,CDR3 DNA
TRBV29-1,NA,TRBD1,TRBJ1-3,CSVVSQGAFSGNTIYF,TGCAGCGTTGTTTCCCAGGGGGCCTTCTCTGGAAACACCATATATTTT
TRBV11-2,NA,NA,TRBJ2-7,CASSPGQVPLAGYRYEQYF,TGTGCCAGCAGCCCAGGACAGGTCCCATTAGCGGGATACCGGTACGAGCAGTACTTC
TRBV5-4,NA,NA,TRBJ1-2,CASSPGTPTHYGYTF,TGTGCCAGCAGTCCCGGGACTCCAACCCACTATGGCTACACCTTC
TRBV7-9,once,NA,TRBJ2-7,CASSLGVSGSYEQYF,TGTGCCAGCAGCTTGGGTGTGTCGGGTTCCTACGAGCAGTACTTC
TRBV5-1,NA,NA,TRBJ2-6,CASSLAGDSGANVLTF,TGCGCCAGCAGCCTGGCAGGGGACTCTGGGGCCAACGTCCTGACTTTC
TRBV2,once,TRBD1,TRBJ2-5,CASRGTGEETQYF,TGTGCCAGCAGGGGGACAGGGGAAGAGACCCAGTACTTC
TRBV7-2,NA,TRBD2,TRBJ2-7,CASSSSGGAGEQYF,TGTGCCAGCAGCTCCAGCGGGGGGGCTGGCGAGCAGTACTTC
TRBV29-1,NA,NA,TRBJ2-5,CSALRREETQYF,TGCAGCGCCCTGCGCAGGGAAGAGACCCAGTACTTC
TRBV9,NA,TRBD1,TRBJ2-1,CASSVGGTGPGVGNEQFF,TGTGCCAGCAGCGTAGGGGGGACAGGGCCAGGGGTGGGCAATGAGCAGTTCTTC
TRBV4-3,NA,TRBD2,TRBJ2-5,CASSQDLAGETQYF,TGCGCCAGCAGCCAAGATCTAGCGGGAGAGACCCAGTACTTC
TRBV2,NA,TRBD1,TRBJ2-3,CASSEDRGSTDTQYF,TGTGCCAGCAGTGAAGACAGGGGCAGCACAGATACGCAGTATTTT
TRBV24-1,NA,TRBD1,TRBJ1-5,CATSDPLTGTSNQPQHF,TGTGCCACCAGTGATCCACTGACAGGGACCAGCAATCAGCCCCAGCATTTT
TRBV2,NA,NA,TRBJ2-3,CASRGTWGATRDTQYF,TGTGCCAGCAGGGGGACATGGGGCGCAACGAGGGATACGCAGTATTTT
TRBV30,NA,TRBD1,TRBJ1-2,CASTGGGVYGYTF,TGTGCCTCCACAGGGGGTGGGGTTTATGGCTACACCTTC
TRBV28,NA,NA,TRBJ2-7,CASSLAQGQQQYF,TGTGCCAGCAGTTTAGCACAGGGTCAGCAGCAGTACTTC
TRBV15,few,TRBD1,TRBJ1-6,CATKRTGLSNSPLHF,TGTGCCACCAAACGGACAGGACTATCTAATTCACCCCTCCACTTT
TRBV5-5,few,TRBD1,TRBJ1-6,CASSKMTGGSNSPLHF,TGTGCCAGCAGCAAAATGACAGGGGGAAGTAATTCACCCCTCCACTTT
TRBV4-2,NA,TRBD1,TRBJ1-1,CASRLTGGTEAFF,TGTGCCAGCAGACTTACAGGGGGCACTGAAGCTTTCTTT
TRBV24-1,NA,NA,TRBJ1-5,CAAGAGVDQPQHF,TGTGCCGCGGGGGCAGGGGTCGATCAGCCCCAGCATTTT
TRBV3-1/TRBV3-2,NA,NA,TRBJ2-4,CASRGAGAKQYF,TGTGCCAGCAGGGGCGCAGGGGCTAAACAGTACTTC
TRBV6-5,NA,TRBD2,TRBJ2-7,CATAGGWASEQYF,TGTGCCACGGCGGGGGGCTGGGCTAGCGAGCAGTACTTC
TRBV21-1,NA,NA,TRBJ2-2,CASSKGTGATGELFF,TGTGCCAGCAGCAAAGGGACAGGAGCCACCGGGGAGCTGTTTTTT
TRBV7-9,NA,NA,TRBJ1-6,CASSSSFWGGSPLHF,TGTGCCAGCAGCTCTAGCTTTTGGGGGGGATCACCCCTCCACTTT
TRBV7-2,NA,TRBD1,TRBJ1-2,CASSQPGQPNYGYTF,TGTGCCAGCAGCCAACCGGGACAGCCTAACTATGGCTACACCTTC
TRBV19,NA,NA,TRBJ1-4,CASSMAHATLEKLFF,TGTGCCAGTAGTATGGCGCACGCGACATTAGAAAAACTGTTTTTT
TRBV5-4,once,NA,TRBJ1-2,CASSGRAYVNYGYTF,TGTGCCAGCAGCGGGAGGGCCTACGTAAACTATGGCTACACCTTC
TRBV5-1,NA,TRBD1,TRBJ2-3,CASSLWDRGTDTQYF,TGCGCCAGCAGCTTGTGGGACAGGGGCACAGATACGCAGTATTTT
TRBV19,NA,TRBD2,TRBJ2-7,CASRRTSGGYEQYF,TGTGCCAGTAGAAGGACTAGTGGAGGCTACGAGCAGTACTTC
TRBV18,NA,TRBD2,TRBJ2-1,CASSPGLAGANEQFF,TGTGCCAGCTCACCGGGACTAGCGGGGGCCAATGAGCAGTTCTTC
TRBV5-4,NA,TRBD2,TRBJ2-3,CASSLGLAGYTDTQYF,TGTGCCAGCAGCTTGGGACTAGCGGGGTACACAGATACGCAGTATTTT
TRBV6-5,NA,NA,TRBJ1-5,CASRSGMVVQPQHF,TGTGCCAGCAGGTCAGGGATGGTGGTTCAGCCCCAGCATTTT
TRBV4-2,NA,TRBD2,TRBJ2-5,CASSQAAGGPQTQYF,TGTGCCAGCAGCCAAGCAGCGGGGGGCCCCCAGACCCAGTACTTC
TRBV30,NA,TRBD1,TRBJ1-4,CACKRQGTEKLFF,TGTGCCTGTAAACGACAGGGTACTGAAAAACTGTTTTTT
TRBV5-8,NA,NA,TRBJ1-4,CASSLGQLNEKLFF,TGTGCCAGCAGCTTGGGACAGCTAAATGAAAAACTGTTTTTT
TRBV2,NA,NA,TRBJ1-6,CASTTSGAGTSPLHF,TGTGCCAGCACGACGTCAGGGGCAGGGACTTCACCCCTCCACTTT
TRBV5-1,NA,TRBD1,TRBJ2-3,CASSPGQGSDTQYF,TGCGCCAGCAGCCCGGGACAGGGGTCAGATACGCAGTATTTT
TRBV27,once,TRBD2,TRBJ2-3,CATKRGVVADTQYF,TGTGCCACTAAGCGGGGGGTCGTGGCAGATACGCAGTATTTT
TRBV5-1,NA,NA,TRBJ2-5,CASSSRGRGETQYF,TGCGCCAGCAGCTCCAGGGGCAGGGGCGAGACCCAGTACTTC
TRBV28,NA,TRBD2,TRBJ2-5,CASSFNGGARETQYF,TGTGCCAGCAGTTTTAACGGGGGGGCCCGGGAGACCCAGTACTTC
TRBV30,NA,NA,TRBJ1-5,CAWAMGQASNQPQHF,TGTGCCTGGGCTATGGGGCAGGCTAGCAATCAGCCCCAGCATTTT